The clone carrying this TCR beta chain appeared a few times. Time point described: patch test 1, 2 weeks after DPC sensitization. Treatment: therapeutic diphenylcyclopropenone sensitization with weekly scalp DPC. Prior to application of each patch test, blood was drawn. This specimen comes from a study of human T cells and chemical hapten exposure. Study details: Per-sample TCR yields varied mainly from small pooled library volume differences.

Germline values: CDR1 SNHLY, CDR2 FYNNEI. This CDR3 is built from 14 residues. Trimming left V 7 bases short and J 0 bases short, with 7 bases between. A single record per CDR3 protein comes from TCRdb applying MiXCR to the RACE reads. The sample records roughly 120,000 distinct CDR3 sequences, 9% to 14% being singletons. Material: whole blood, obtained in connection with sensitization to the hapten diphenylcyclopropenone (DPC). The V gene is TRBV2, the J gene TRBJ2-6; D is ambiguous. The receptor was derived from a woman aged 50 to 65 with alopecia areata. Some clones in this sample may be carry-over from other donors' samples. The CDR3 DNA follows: TGTGCCAGCACTTGGGACTCTGGGGCCAACGTCCTGACTTTC. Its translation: CASTWDSGANVLTF.